Listed below are T cell receptor beta chains from one sample, sequenced in a study of CD8 T cells in Susac syndrome. TCRdb re-analysed the immunoSEQ multiplex PCR reads in MiXCR, keeping a single row per CDR3 protein. The table records hundreds of thousands of distinct CDR3 sequences, roughly 95% of them present only once. Source material: CD4+ T cells from PBMCs. The receptors come from a human donor with Susac syndrome. Both conserved end residues are part of each CDR3. Fields, in order: CDR3 length, V gene, D gene, clone size, J gene, CDR3 protein, CDR3 DNA. The D gene is left open where the match is weak. Size is stated for part of the rows, as once, few or many counts, or as a class when the clone is expanded.

CDR3 length: 16
V gene: TRBV30
D gene: -
clone size: -
J gene: TRBJ1-5
CDR3 protein: CAWSVSLRNSNQPQHF
CDR3 DNA: TGTGCCTGGAGTGTATCGCTTAGAAATAGCAATCAGCCCCAGCATTTT

CDR3 length: 18
V gene: TRBV27
D gene: TRBD1
clone size: -
J gene: TRBJ1-1
CDR3 protein: CASSFRSGTGIWNTEAFF
CDR3 DNA: TGTGCCAGCAGTTTCCGTTCGGGGACAGGGATTTGGAACACTGAAGCTTTCTTT

CDR3 length: 13
V gene: TRBV7-2
D gene: -
clone size: -
J gene: TRBJ2-7
CDR3 protein: CASSLGASYEQYF
CDR3 DNA: TGTGCCAGCAGCCTCGGGGCCAGCTACGAGCAGTACTTC

CDR3 length: 15
V gene: TRBV3-1
D gene: -
clone size: -
J gene: TRBJ2-4
CDR3 protein: CASSQQTLAKNIQYF
CDR3 DNA: TGTGCCAGCAGCCAACAAACACTAGCCAAAAACATTCAGTACTTC

CDR3 length: 11
V gene: TRBV3-1
D gene: -
clone size: -
J gene: TRBJ2-7
CDR3 protein: CASSRGWEQYF
CDR3 DNA: TGTGCCAGCAGCCGGGGCTGGGAGCAGTACTTC

CDR3 length: 14
V gene: TRBV11-1
D gene: -
clone size: -
J gene: TRBJ1-1
CDR3 protein: CASSPRTRNTEAFF
CDR3 DNA: TGTGCCAGCAGCCCTCGGACAAGAAACACTGAAGCTTTCTTT

CDR3 length: 16
V gene: TRBV9
D gene: TRBD2
clone size: -
J gene: TRBJ2-5
CDR3 protein: CASSLTPLAGQETQYF
CDR3 DNA: TGTGCCAGCAGCCTTACCCCCCTAGCGGGCCAAGAGACCCAGTACTTC

CDR3 length: 13
V gene: TRBV27
D gene: -
clone size: -
J gene: TRBJ2-1
CDR3 protein: CATFDRPYNEQFF
CDR3 DNA: TGTGCCACCTTCGATAGGCCCTACAATGAGCAGTTCTTC

CDR3 length: 12
V gene: TRBV11-2
D gene: -
clone size: -
J gene: TRBJ2-1
CDR3 protein: CASSSPYNEQFF
CDR3 DNA: TGTGCCAGCAGCTCACCTTACAATGAGCAGTTCTTC

CDR3 length: 10
V gene: TRBV29-1
D gene: -
clone size: -
J gene: TRBJ2-2
CDR3 protein: CSGLGGELFF
CDR3 DNA: TGCAGCGGCCTGGGCGGGGAGCTGTTTTTT

CDR3 length: 15
V gene: TRBV12-3/TRBV12-4
D gene: -
clone size: -
J gene: TRBJ2-4
CDR3 protein: CASRTQATIKNIQYF
CDR3 DNA: TGTGCCAGCAGAACACAGGCAACAATCAAAAACATTCAGTACTTC

CDR3 length: 13
V gene: TRBV13
D gene: -
clone size: -
J gene: TRBJ2-1
CDR3 protein: CASSPEAVNEQFF
CDR3 DNA: TGTGCCAGCAGCCCAGAGGCGGTCAATGAGCAGTTCTTC

CDR3 length: 17
V gene: TRBV4-1
D gene: TRBD2
clone size: once
J gene: TRBJ2-5
CDR3 protein: CASSPWTSGAYQETQYF
CDR3 DNA: TGCGCCAGCAGCCCGTGGACTAGCGGGGCGTACCAAGAGACCCAGTACTTC

CDR3 length: 15
V gene: TRBV29-1
D gene: -
clone size: once
J gene: TRBJ1-2
CDR3 protein: CSVEDPDSPNYGYTF
CDR3 DNA: TGCAGCGTTGAAGATCCGGACAGTCCTAACTATGGCTACACCTTC

CDR3 length: 13
V gene: TRBV29-1
D gene: TRBD2
clone size: -
J gene: TRBJ2-5
CDR3 protein: CSVATSAQETQYF
CDR3 DNA: TGCAGCGTAGCCACTAGCGCCCAAGAGACCCAGTACTTC

CDR3 length: 14
V gene: TRBV29-1
D gene: -
clone size: -
J gene: TRBJ2-1
CDR3 protein: CSVARRTTYNEQFF
CDR3 DNA: TGCAGCGTTGCACGCAGGACAACCTACAATGAGCAGTTCTTC

CDR3 length: 14
V gene: TRBV6-6
D gene: TRBD2
clone size: -
J gene: TRBJ2-7
CDR3 protein: CASVRTSASYEQYF
CDR3 DNA: TGTGCCAGCGTCCGGACTAGCGCGTCCTACGAGCAGTACTTC

CDR3 length: 15
V gene: TRBV2
D gene: -
clone size: -
J gene: TRBJ2-7
CDR3 protein: CASGLEAALSYEQYF
CDR3 DNA: TGTGCCAGCGGGCTAGAAGCTGCCCTCTCCTACGAGCAGTACTTC

CDR3 length: 17
V gene: TRBV9
D gene: TRBD2
clone size: -
J gene: TRBJ2-1
CDR3 protein: CASSVLGTSGSMDEQFF
CDR3 DNA: TGTGCCAGCAGCGTCCTCGGGACTAGCGGGAGTATGGATGAGCAGTTCTTC

CDR3 length: 16
V gene: TRBV7-7
D gene: TRBD1
clone size: -
J gene: TRBJ2-1
CDR3 protein: CASSQSSGQGNNEQFF
CDR3 DNA: TGTGCTAGCAGCCAATCCTCCGGACAGGGGAACAATGAGCAGTTCTTC

CDR3 length: 14
V gene: TRBV9
D gene: -
clone size: -
J gene: TRBJ2-1
CDR3 protein: CASSLRTVSNEQFF
CDR3 DNA: TGTGCCAGCAGCCTTCGGACAGTTAGCAATGAGCAGTTCTTC

CDR3 length: 12
V gene: TRBV10-3
D gene: -
clone size: -
J gene: TRBJ2-7
CDR3 protein: CAISESHYEQYF
CDR3 DNA: TGTGCCATCAGTGAGTCTCACTACGAGCAGTACTTC

CDR3 length: 17
V gene: TRBV20-1
D gene: TRBD1
clone size: -
J gene: TRBJ1-5
CDR3 protein: CSARGTGVFSSNQPQHF
CDR3 DNA: TGCAGTGCTAGGGGGACAGGGGTCTTTAGTAGCAATCAGCCCCAGCATTTT

CDR3 length: 14
V gene: TRBV6-6
D gene: -
clone size: -
J gene: TRBJ2-7
CDR3 protein: CASSLGGSTYEQYF
CDR3 DNA: TGTGCCAGCAGTCTCGGGGGAAGCACCTACGAGCAGTACTTC

CDR3 length: 16
V gene: TRBV7-2
D gene: TRBD2
clone size: -
J gene: TRBJ2-5
CDR3 protein: CASSLRLAGGRETQYF
CDR3 DNA: TGTGCCAGCAGCCTACGACTAGCGGGAGGGCGGGAGACCCAGTACTTC

CDR3 length: 11
V gene: TRBV30
D gene: -
clone size: -
J gene: TRBJ1-6
CDR3 protein: CAWSMGSPLHF
CDR3 DNA: TGTGCCTGGAGTATGGGCTCACCCCTCCACTTT

CDR3 length: 16
V gene: TRBV28
D gene: TRBD1
clone size: -
J gene: TRBJ2-7
CDR3 protein: CASSLSGTASSYEQYF
CDR3 DNA: TGTGCCAGCAGTTTGTCCGGGACAGCGAGCTCCTACGAGCAGTACTTC

CDR3 length: 16
V gene: TRBV4-1
D gene: TRBD2
clone size: once
J gene: TRBJ2-7
CDR3 protein: CASSQQLAGGSYEQYF
CDR3 DNA: TGCGCCAGCAGCCAGCAACTAGCGGGAGGCTCCTACGAGCAGTACTTC

CDR3 length: 13
V gene: TRBV20-1
D gene: -
clone size: -
J gene: TRBJ2-7
CDR3 protein: CSASRPGLYEQYF
CDR3 DNA: TGCAGTGCTAGTAGGCCCGGCCTCTACGAGCAGTACTTC

CDR3 length: 16
V gene: TRBV13
D gene: TRBD2
clone size: -
J gene: TRBJ2-2
CDR3 protein: CASSLPTAGTPGELFF
CDR3 DNA: TGTGCCAGCAGCCTGCCGACAGCGGGAACACCCGGGGAGCTGTTTTTT

CDR3 length: 17
V gene: TRBV6-1
D gene: TRBD1
clone size: -
J gene: TRBJ2-3
CDR3 protein: CASSAGTGRMSTDTQYF
CDR3 DNA: TGTGCCAGCAGTGCCGGGACAGGAAGAATGAGTACAGATACGCAGTATTTT

CDR3 length: 14
V gene: TRBV11-2
D gene: TRBD1
clone size: once
J gene: TRBJ2-7
CDR3 protein: CASSVERQGYEQYF
CDR3 DNA: TGTGCCAGCAGCGTTGAACGACAGGGGTACGAGCAGTACTTC

CDR3 length: 14
V gene: TRBV6-2/TRBV6-3
D gene: -
clone size: -
J gene: TRBJ1-2
CDR3 protein: CASSYSGGFGGYTF
CDR3 DNA: TGTGCCAGCAGTTACTCTGGTGGGTTCGGAGGCTACACCTTC

CDR3 length: 13
V gene: TRBV9
D gene: -
clone size: -
J gene: TRBJ1-2
CDR3 protein: CASSGGGYYGYTF
CDR3 DNA: TGTGCCAGCAGCGGTGGGGGGTACTATGGCTACACCTTC

CDR3 length: 12
V gene: TRBV5-4
D gene: -
clone size: once
J gene: TRBJ2-1
CDR3 protein: CASSRVYNEQFF
CDR3 DNA: TGTGCCAGCAGCCGAGTTTACAATGAGCAGTTCTTC

CDR3 length: 14
V gene: TRBV11-3
D gene: -
clone size: -
J gene: TRBJ2-7
CDR3 protein: CASSPYGISYEQYF
CDR3 DNA: TGTGCCAGCAGCCCTTACGGGATCTCCTACGAGCAGTACTTC

CDR3 length: 14
V gene: TRBV12-3/TRBV12-4
D gene: -
clone size: -
J gene: TRBJ2-1
CDR3 protein: CASRARPYRNEQFF
CDR3 DNA: TGTGCCAGCAGGGCTAGACCCTACCGGAATGAGCAGTTCTTC

CDR3 length: 14
V gene: TRBV5-1
D gene: -
clone size: -
J gene: TRBJ1-3
CDR3 protein: CASSLATTGNTIYF
CDR3 DNA: TGCGCCAGCAGCTTGGCTACTACTGGAAACACCATATATTTT

CDR3 length: 14
V gene: TRBV20-1
D gene: -
clone size: -
J gene: TRBJ2-3
CDR3 protein: CSASYTTSTDTQYF
CDR3 DNA: TGCAGTGCTAGTTACACTACTAGCACAGATACGCAGTATTTT

CDR3 length: 12
V gene: TRBV29-1
D gene: -
clone size: -
J gene: TRBJ2-1
CDR3 protein: CSVEVGGPRQFF
CDR3 DNA: TGCAGCGTTGAAGTTGGGGGACCGAGACAGTTCTTC

CDR3 length: 15
V gene: TRBV15
D gene: -
clone size: -
J gene: TRBJ2-2
CDR3 protein: CATSRDWENTGELFF
CDR3 DNA: TGTGCCACCAGCAGAGATTGGGAGAACACCGGGGAGCTGTTTTTT

CDR3 length: 14
V gene: TRBV7-9
D gene: -
clone size: once
J gene: TRBJ1-1
CDR3 protein: CASSLEVLNTEAFF
CDR3 DNA: TGTGCCAGCAGCTTGGAAGTTCTGAACACTGAAGCTTTCTTT